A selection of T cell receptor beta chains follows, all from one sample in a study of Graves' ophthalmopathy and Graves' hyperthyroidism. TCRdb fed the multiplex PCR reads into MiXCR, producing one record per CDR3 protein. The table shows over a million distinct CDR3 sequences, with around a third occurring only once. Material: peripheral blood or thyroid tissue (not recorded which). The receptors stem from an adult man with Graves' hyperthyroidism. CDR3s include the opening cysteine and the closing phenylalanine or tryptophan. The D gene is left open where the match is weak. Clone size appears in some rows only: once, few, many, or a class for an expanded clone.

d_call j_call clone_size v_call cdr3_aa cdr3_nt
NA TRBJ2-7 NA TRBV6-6 CASSEAGTSPFEQYF TGTGCCAGCAGTGAAGCGGGGACAAGCCCGTTCGAGCAGTACTTC
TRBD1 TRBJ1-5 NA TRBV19 CARATGVDYQPQHF TGTGCTAGAGCAACAGGGGTGGATTATCAGCCCCAGCATTTT
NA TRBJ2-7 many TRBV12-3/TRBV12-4 CASSLYGQSSYEQYF TGTGCCAGCAGCCTATACGGACAGAGCTCCTACGAGCAGTACTTC
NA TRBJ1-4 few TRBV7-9 CASSSRTGFEKLFF TGTGCCAGCAGCTCCCGGACGGGATTTGAAAAACTGTTTTTT
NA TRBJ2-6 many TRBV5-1 CASSLVGSGANVLTF TGTGCCAGCAGCTTAGTTGGCTCCGGGGCCAACGTCCTGACTTTC
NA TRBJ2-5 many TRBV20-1 CSARGEGVRKTQYF TGCAGTGCTAGAGGGGAGGGGGTTAGGAAGACCCAGTACTTC
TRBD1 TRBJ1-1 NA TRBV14 CASSLRQGASSEAFF TGTGCCAGCAGCTTAAGACAGGGGGCCTCCTCTGAAGCTTTCTTT
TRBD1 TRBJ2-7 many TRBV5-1 CASSIRTGTYEQYF TGCGCCAGCAGCATACGGACAGGGACCTACGAGCAGTACTTC
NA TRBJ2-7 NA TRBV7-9 CASSSQGQPTYEQYF TGTGCCAGCAGCTCCCAGGGGCAGCCGACCTACGAGCAGTACTTC
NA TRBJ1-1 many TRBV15 CATSRDRVGRGLNTEAFF TGTGCCACCAGCAGAGATAGGGTCGGCAGGGGATTGAACACTGAAGCTTTCTTT
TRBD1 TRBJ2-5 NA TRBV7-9 CASRSDRGRGETQYF TGTGCCAGCAGGTCCGACAGGGGCCGCGGTGAGACCCAGTACTTC
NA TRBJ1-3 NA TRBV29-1 CSVGEGMSSGNTIYF TGCAGCGTTGGGGAGGGGATGAGCTCTGGAAACACCATATATTTT
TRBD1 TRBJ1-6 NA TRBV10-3 CAISEGTGGDSPLHF TGTGCCATCAGTGAGGGGACAGGGGGTGATTCACCCCTCCACTTT
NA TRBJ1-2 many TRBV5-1 CASSPVASGYGYTF TGCGCCAGCAGCCCGGTGGCCAGCGGCTATGGCTACACCTTC
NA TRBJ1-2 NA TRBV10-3 CASRTDGSYGYTF TGTGCCAGCCGAACGGATGGGTCCTATGGCTACACCTTC
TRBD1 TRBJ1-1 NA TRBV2 CASSRDRGRGQDFSEAFF TGTGCCAGCAGCCGAGATAGAGGCAGGGGGCAAGACTTCTCTGAAGCTTTCTTT
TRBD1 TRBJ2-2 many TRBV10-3 CAIRGTTGEANTGELFF TGTGCCATCAGAGGAACGACAGGGGAGGCGAACACCGGGGAGCTGTTTTTT
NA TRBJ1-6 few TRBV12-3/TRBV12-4 CASSWGVGGSPLHF TGTGCCAGCAGTTGGGGTGTGGGGGGTTCACCCCTCCACTTT
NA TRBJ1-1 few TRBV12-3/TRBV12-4 CASNPEGGPEAFF TGTGCCAGCAACCCTGAGGGGGGTCCTGAAGCTTTCTTT
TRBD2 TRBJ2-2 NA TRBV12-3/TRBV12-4 CASSRLAFGELFF TGTGCCAGCAGCAGACTAGCTTTCGGGGAGCTGTTTTTT
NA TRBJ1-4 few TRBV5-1 CASSPPGTNAKLFF TGCGCCAGCAGCCCTCCCGGGACAAATGCAAAACTGTTTTTT
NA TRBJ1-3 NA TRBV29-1 CASSFMGSGNTIYF TGTGCCAGCAGTTTCATGGGCTCTGGAAACACCATATATTTT
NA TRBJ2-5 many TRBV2 CASARETQYF TGTGCCAGCGCCCGAGAGACCCAGTACTTC
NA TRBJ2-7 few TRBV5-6 CASSHQYEQYF TGTGCCAGCAGCCATCAATACGAGCAGTACTTC
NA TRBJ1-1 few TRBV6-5 CASSLGTGVRRTAEAFF TGTGCCAGCAGCCTCGGGACCGGGGTACGGCGGACAGCTGAAGCTTTCTTT
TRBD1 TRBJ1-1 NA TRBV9 CASSSTGDPSTEASF TGTGCCAGCAGTTCAACAGGGGACCCTTCCACTGAAGCTTCCTTT
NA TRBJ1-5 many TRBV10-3 CAISRQPHQPQHF TGTGCCATCAGCCGACAGCCCCATCAGCCCCAGCATTTT
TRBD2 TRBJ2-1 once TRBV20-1 CSAGPVGLAGLNEQFF TGCAGTGCTGGACCAGTAGGCCTAGCGGGGCTCAATGAGCAGTTCTTC
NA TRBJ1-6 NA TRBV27 CASRRVNNSPLHF TGTGCCAGCAGAAGGGTAAATAATTCACCCCTCCACTTT
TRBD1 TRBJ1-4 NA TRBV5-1 CASSSTGGSNEKLFF TGCGCCAGCAGCTCGACAGGGGGCAGTAATGAAAAACTGTTTTTT
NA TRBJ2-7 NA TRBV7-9 CASSQQGAEEQYF TGCGCCAGCAGCCAGCAAGGGGCGGAGGAGCAGTACTTC
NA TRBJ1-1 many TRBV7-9 CASSSAQGPNTEAFF TGTGCCAGCAGCTCCGCCCAGGGCCCAAACACTGAAGCTTTCTTT
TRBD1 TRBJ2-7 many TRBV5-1 CASSAGTGVDEQYF TGCGCCAGCAGCGCCGGGACAGGGGTTGACGAGCAGTACTTC
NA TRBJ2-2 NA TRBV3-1 CASSQAREVFF TGTGCCAGCAGCCAGGCTCGCGAGGTGTTTTTT